The clone carrying this T cell receptor beta chain was found once. No antigen is known for it. Once obtained from cultured CD4+ T cells, the DNA was sequenced using the Oncomine TCR Beta short-read assay. TCRdb redid the calling of the PCR reads with MiXCR, one entry per CDR3 protein. The top ten clones hold 3.5% to 4.5% of a sample with about 14,000 distinct CDR3 sequences, roughly 53% of them seen once. Treatment specified: roughly 10-day PBMC culture with coronavirus spike peptide pools or control peptides (ViraFEST assay). ViraFEST grew antigen-specific T cells using peptide pools, then sequenced TCRs. This entry is derived from a study of vaccination and CD4 T cells after COVID-19. The overall study: Post-vaccine sampling followed dose two by a median 72 days (range 14 to 241).

This CDR3 is built from 13 residues. V lost 4 bases, J lost 3 bases, and 9 bases lay in between. In germline, CDR1 is SQVTM, CDR2 ANQGSEA. The TCR originated in a human donor who had recovered from COVID-19. This sequence joins TRBV29-1 and TRBJ1-4; D uncertain. Sequencing used CD4+ T cells from blood, cultured in vitro, obtained before SARS-CoV-2 vaccination. CDR3 sequence reads: CSVAGRANEKLFF. CDR3 DNA: TGCAGCGTTGCGGGCCGCGCTAATGAAAAACTGTTTTTT.